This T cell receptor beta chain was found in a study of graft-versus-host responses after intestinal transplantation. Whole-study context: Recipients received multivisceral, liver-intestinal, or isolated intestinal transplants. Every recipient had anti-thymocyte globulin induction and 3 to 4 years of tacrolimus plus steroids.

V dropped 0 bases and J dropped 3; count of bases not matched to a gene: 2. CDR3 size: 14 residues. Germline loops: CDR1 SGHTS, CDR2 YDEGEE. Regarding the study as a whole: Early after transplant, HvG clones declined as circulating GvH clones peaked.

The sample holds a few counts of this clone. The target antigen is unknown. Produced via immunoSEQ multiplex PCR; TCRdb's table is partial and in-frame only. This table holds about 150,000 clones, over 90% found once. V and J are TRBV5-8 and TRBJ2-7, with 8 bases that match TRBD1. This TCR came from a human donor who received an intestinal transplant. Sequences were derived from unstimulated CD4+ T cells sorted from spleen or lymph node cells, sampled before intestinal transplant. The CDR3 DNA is TGTGCCAGCAGCTTGGCCGGACAGGGCTACGAGCAGTACTTC. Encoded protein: CASSLAGQGYEQYF.